The rows below give T cell receptor beta chains drawn from one sample of a study of technical replicates of blood from several donors. Produced via immunoSEQ multiplex PCR; TCRdb's table is partial and in-frame only. The sample shows about 74,000 clones, around 95% of them seen only once. The sample was T cells isolated from PBMCs. The receptors shown here come from a human donor in good health. The CDR3 runs from the conserved cysteine through the conserved F or W. D genes are given only for firm matches. The size entry is marked missing in some rows and otherwise reads once, few, many or a size class.

j_call: TRBJ2-1; d_call: TRBD2; clone_size: NA; v_call: TRBV5-4; cdr3_aa: CASSRGLAGPNEQFF; cdr3_nt: TGTGCCAGCAGCCGGGGACTAGCGGGACCAAATGAGCAGTTCTTC
j_call: TRBJ2-5; d_call: TRBD2; clone_size: NA; v_call: TRBV2; cdr3_aa: CASSNGLAGQETQYF; cdr3_nt: TGTGCCAGCAGTAACGGACTAGCGGGGCAAGAGACCCAGTACTTC
j_call: TRBJ2-5; d_call: TRBD2; clone_size: NA; v_call: TRBV5-4; cdr3_aa: CASSFSGRGQETQYF; cdr3_nt: TGTGCCAGCAGCTTTAGCGGGAGAGGCCAAGAGACCCAGTACTTC
j_call: TRBJ2-3; d_call: TRBD2; clone_size: NA; v_call: TRBV5-1; cdr3_aa: CASSLVKSTSGTDTQYF; cdr3_nt: TGCGCCAGCAGCTTGGTAAAGTCGACTAGCGGCACAGATACGCAGTATTTT
j_call: TRBJ2-1; d_call: NA; clone_size: NA; v_call: TRBV7-2; cdr3_aa: CASSFLPYGEQFF; cdr3_nt: TGTGCCAGCAGCTTCCTACCTTATGGTGAGCAGTTCTTC
j_call: TRBJ1-4; d_call: TRBD1; clone_size: once; v_call: TRBV9; cdr3_aa: CASSVGTGGYEKLFF; cdr3_nt: TGTGCCAGCAGCGTAGGGACAGGGGGCTATGAAAAACTGTTTTTT
j_call: TRBJ1-1; d_call: NA; clone_size: NA; v_call: TRBV14; cdr3_aa: CASSQTGLTEAFF; cdr3_nt: TGTGCCAGCAGCCAAACAGGTCTCACTGAAGCTTTCTTT
j_call: TRBJ1-4; d_call: NA; clone_size: NA; v_call: TRBV23-1; cdr3_aa: CASSQSTGSINEKLFF; cdr3_nt: TGCGCCAGCAGTCAATCCACAGGGTCCATTAATGAAAAACTGTTTTTT
j_call: TRBJ2-3; d_call: TRBD1; clone_size: NA; v_call: TRBV7-2; cdr3_aa: CASSPQTGYTDTQYF; cdr3_nt: TGTGCCAGCAGCCCACAGACAGGGTACACAGATACGCAGTATTTT
j_call: TRBJ1-5; d_call: NA; clone_size: NA; v_call: TRBV5-6; cdr3_aa: CASSLAGQPQHF; cdr3_nt: TGTGCCAGCAGCTTGGCAGGGCAGCCCCAGCATTTT
j_call: TRBJ2-6; d_call: NA; clone_size: NA; v_call: TRBV19; cdr3_aa: CASGGQAGLSGANVLTF; cdr3_nt: TGTGCCAGTGGAGGACAGGCCGGACTATCTGGGGCCAACGTCCTGACTTTC
j_call: TRBJ1-3; d_call: NA; clone_size: NA; v_call: TRBV7-2; cdr3_aa: CASSLLSGVGNTIYF; cdr3_nt: TGTGCCAGCAGCTTACTATCAGGGGTTGGAAACACCATATATTTT
j_call: TRBJ1-5; d_call: NA; clone_size: NA; v_call: TRBV6-1; cdr3_aa: CASSENWLAPQHF; cdr3_nt: TGTGCCAGCAGTGAAAATTGGTTGGCGCCCCAGCATTTT
j_call: TRBJ2-5; d_call: TRBD1; clone_size: NA; v_call: TRBV4-3; cdr3_aa: CASSQRGQGQTQYF; cdr3_nt: TGCGCCAGCAGCCAAAGAGGACAGGGACAGACCCAGTACTTC
j_call: TRBJ2-5; d_call: NA; clone_size: NA; v_call: TRBV27; cdr3_aa: CASRFRARVETQYF; cdr3_nt: TGTGCCAGCAGATTCCGCGCCAGGGTCGAGACCCAGTACTTC
j_call: TRBJ2-5; d_call: TRBD1; clone_size: NA; v_call: TRBV29-1; cdr3_aa: CSAGDRETQYF; cdr3_nt: TGCAGCGCAGGGGACAGGGAGACCCAGTACTTC
j_call: TRBJ2-7; d_call: NA; clone_size: once; v_call: TRBV9; cdr3_aa: CASSVLAGAKDEQYF; cdr3_nt: TGTGCCAGCAGCGTATTGGCAGGGGCTAAAGACGAGCAGTACTTC
j_call: TRBJ2-3; d_call: NA; clone_size: NA; v_call: TRBV9; cdr3_aa: CASTLSGSASTDTQYF; cdr3_nt: TGTGCCAGCACCCTCAGCGGAAGTGCTAGCACAGATACGCAGTATTTT
j_call: TRBJ1-5; d_call: NA; clone_size: once; v_call: TRBV19; cdr3_aa: CASSIEENSSNQPQHF; cdr3_nt: TGTGCCAGTAGTATTGAAGAGAACAGTAGCAATCAGCCCCAGCATTTT
j_call: TRBJ2-7; d_call: TRBD1; clone_size: NA; v_call: TRBV30; cdr3_aa: CACSGTGELHEQYF; cdr3_nt: TGTGCCTGTTCCGGGACAGGGGAACTCCACGAGCAGTACTTC
j_call: TRBJ2-7; d_call: TRBD2; clone_size: NA; v_call: TRBV5-1; cdr3_aa: CASSLTSGSYEQYF; cdr3_nt: TGCGCCAGCAGCTTGACTAGCGGGTCCTACGAGCAGTACTTC
j_call: TRBJ2-7; d_call: NA; clone_size: once; v_call: TRBV29-1; cdr3_aa: CSVEGHNTYEQYF; cdr3_nt: TGCAGCGTTGAAGGTCATAACACCTACGAGCAGTACTTC
j_call: TRBJ2-1; d_call: NA; clone_size: NA; v_call: TRBV5-4; cdr3_aa: CASSPSAVSYNEQFF; cdr3_nt: TGTGCCAGCAGCCCTTCAGCGGTCTCCTACAATGAGCAGTTCTTC
j_call: TRBJ1-5; d_call: TRBD1; clone_size: NA; v_call: TRBV19; cdr3_aa: CASLETGEQPQHF; cdr3_nt: TGTGCCAGCCTTGAGACAGGGGAACAGCCCCAGCATTTT